This entry is about one TCR beta chain. V lost 4 bases, J lost 2 bases, and 16 bases lay in between. The germline CDR1 and CDR2 sequences are GTSNPN and SVGIG (reference sequence). This CDR3 contains 15 residues. Some clones are missing from TCRdb's copy, which holds only in-frame ones; the method was immunoSEQ multiplex PCR. The sample holds some 340,000 clones, around 82% seen once. This entry belongs to a study of blood T cell repertoires in COVID-19. The chain is built from TRBV30 and TRBJ2-3, with a tentative D call TRBD2 (7 bases). The sequence was collected from a man younger than 45 with active or convalescent COVID-19. Material for sequencing was peripheral blood. The CDR3 DNA follows: TGTGCCTGGATGGGGGGGGGCAGGGACACAGATACGCAGTATTTT. Translated: CAWMGGGRDTDTQYF.